The present entry profiles one T cell receptor (beta chain) with its context. There are many counts of this clonotype. Its antigen is still unknown. The sample holds no much larger clone one base away, and base qualities are not on file. Donors were 30 to 45 systemically healthy Caucasian individuals from Russia aged roughly 6 to 90 years. Each donor gave roughly 9 milliliters of peripheral blood, drawn into EDTA-treated Vacutainer tubes. Ficoll-Paque density-gradient centrifugation was used to isolate PBMCs, with at least 6.5 million per sample. Total RNA, at least 5 micrograms per sample, was extracted from PBMCs with Trizol reagent. Naive CD45RAhigh/CD27high T cell percentages were measured by flow cytometry on a PBMC aliquot from every donor. This entry comes from a study of blood T cells in healthy people across ages (dated by TCRdb to between 2014 and 2017). About the full investigation: In model experiments, roughly one uniquely barcoded TCR beta cDNA molecule per two T cells was captured by template switching. The study measured age-related changes in TCR beta repertoire diversity using deep sequencing normalized with unique cDNA molecular identifiers. The donors were divided into four age groups: young (average around 15 years), middle-aged (approximately 39), aged (under 70) and long-lived (about 90). Donors of different ages were randomly distributed across sequencing lanes to avoid experimental bias. The study analyzed two additional independent replicas of 1 million unique cDNA reads from the same blood draw for two donors, one aged 18 to 29 and one aged 80 or older.

Sequences KGHSH (CDR1) and LQKENI (CDR2) are obtained from the germline V gene. The cysteine opens and the phenylalanine closes a CDR3 of 14 amino acids. The CDR3 DNA has 42 bases and is translated from base 1. V has 4 bases trimmed and J has 4 bases trimmed; junction bases matching no gene number 0. The library was obtained by 5' RACE. The instrument given in TCRdb is Illumina HiSeq 2500. The second PCR ran for roughly 7 to 12 cycles and used a J-beta primer mix along with a sample-barcoded 5' primer. A unique molecular identifier was introduced onto each TCR beta cDNA molecule by a template-switch 5' adaptor carrying 12 random nucleotides. At least 2.5 million CDR3-containing paired-end reads were obtained from each sample. First-strand cDNA synthesis was performed from all RNA using the Mint cDNA synthesis kit, with priming by a TRBC-specific oligonucleotide. Following uracil-DNA glycosylase treatment, a first 18-cycle PCR with universal primers M1SS and BC2_uni_R was performed on all cDNA. The study's processing was this. For normalization, 1 million high-quality reads were randomly selected from each sample, with every read carrying a distinct molecular identifier. Instead of being binned into consensus sequences, reads with shared molecular identifiers were discarded. MiTCR, with a Q25 quality threshold and the strictest error-elimination algorithm, was used for CDR3 identification, clonotype clustering and error correction. A nonparametric unseen species model with Euler transformation was used to estimate a lower bound on total TCR beta diversity. The public reads were quality trimmed at Q25 with fastp and then assembled into clones with MiXCR by TCRdb, keeping productive beta chains. One record per CDR3 amino acid sequence lists the most common genes and DNA. The V and J calls follow TCRdb's processing rather than the paper's. The sample table shows about 1.4 million distinct CDR3 sequences, and around 59% are seen once. More than 6% of the sample is in the top ten clones.

What the study reported, not specific to this receptor: Bulk unsorted PBMC profiling prevented conclusive comparison of naive and antigen-experienced compartments. Total diversity estimates from one million sequenced T cells were considered lower bounds and underestimates. Because donor CMV infection status was unknown, age-related changes in expanded clonotypes were potentially confounded. There was a strong correlation between observed TCR beta diversity and the percentage of naive T cells measured by flow cytometry. The long-lived group showed more naive CD4+ T cells, fewer expanded clones and increased TCR diversity than the aged group, suggesting age selection. As age increased, observed TCR beta diversity per million T cells dropped in a roughly linear way, and a significant reduction was already evident by age about 40.

This clonotype originated in a man aged 18 to 29 in good health. The chain couples TRBV18 to TRBJ2-1; 11 central nucleotides agree with TRBD2. Source material: blood. The CDR3 reads CASSRLAGYNEQFF. The DNA sequence reads TGTGCCAGCTCACGACTAGCGGGGTACAATGAGCAGTTCTTC.